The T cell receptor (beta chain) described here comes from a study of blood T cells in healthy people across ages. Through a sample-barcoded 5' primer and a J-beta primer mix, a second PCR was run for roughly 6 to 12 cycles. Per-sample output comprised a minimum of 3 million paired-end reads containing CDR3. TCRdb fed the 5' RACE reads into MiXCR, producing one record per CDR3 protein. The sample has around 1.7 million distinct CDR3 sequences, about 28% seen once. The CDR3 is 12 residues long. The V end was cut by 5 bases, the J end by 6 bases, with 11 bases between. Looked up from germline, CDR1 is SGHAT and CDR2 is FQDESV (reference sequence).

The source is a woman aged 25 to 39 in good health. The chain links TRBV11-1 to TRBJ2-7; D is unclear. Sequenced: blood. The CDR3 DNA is TGTGCCAGCAGCCCCCTTATGAGCGAGCAGTACTTC. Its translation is CASSPLMSEQYF.